The next 15 T cell receptor beta chains were all read from a single sample in a study of cytomegalovirus exposure and HLA in healthy donors. Primers: 60 Vbeta forward and 13 Jbeta reverse. The table came from immunoSEQ multiplex PCR; TCRdb's copy has only in-frame clones and leaves some out. The data show fewer than 250,000 clones, over 70% seen once. The sequenced sample consisted of PBMCs. These receptors were obtained from a young woman in good health and CMV-seronegative.

The chain combines TRBV28 with TRBJ1-2; no reliable D call. Trimming removed 3 bases from V and 7 bases from J, with 18 bases in between. The germline CDR1 and CDR2 sequences are MDHEN and SYDVKM. The CDR3 contains 15 residues. As DNA, the CDR3 is TGTGCCAGCAGTTTTGAGTGGGAGGTCGGAGGTGGCTACACCTTC. It encodes CASSFEWEVGGGYTF.

This sequence joins TRBV2 and TRBJ1-1; the D gene is possibly TRBD1 (6 bases). The V and J ends lost 6 bases and 8 bases respectively, with 16 bases between them. The germline V gene encodes CDR1 SNHLY and CDR2 FYNNEI. The length of the CDR3 is 13 residues. CDR3 bases: TGTGCCAGCAGCGAGGGGGTGGACAGAGAAGCTTTCTTT. This translates into CASSEGVDREAFF.

The V gene is TRBV4-3, the J gene TRBJ1-1; possibly TRBD1 for D (5 bases). Germline V gene sequence: CDR1 LGHNA, CDR2 YSLEER. Trimming removed 1 base at V and 10 bases at J, with 16 bases between. This CDR3 is built from 14 residues. CDR3 loop: CASSQAPGGSGAFF. Written as DNA, the CDR3 is TGCGCCAGCAGCCAAGCCCCGGGGGGGTCCGGAGCTTTCTTT.

In its sample, this clone was seen a few times. The chain combines TRBV28 with TRBJ1-4, with 9 bases aligning to TRBD1. The germline V gene encodes CDR1 MDHEN and CDR2 SYDVKM. J gave up 7 bases and V 6 bases, and 9 bases lay outside the gene matches. The CDR3 has 15 residues. CDR3 sequence (DNA): TGTGCCAGCAGAACGACCGGGACAGGGTTTGAAAAACTGTTTTTT. It translates to CASRTTGTGFEKLFF.

The chain recombines TRBV5-1 with TRBJ1-6, with a weak D call TRBD1 (5 bases). The length of the CDR3 is 15 residues. V was trimmed by 6 bases and J by 10 bases, leaving 20 bases between them. Germline V lookup: CDR1 SGHRS, CDR2 YFSETQ. The CDR3 coding sequence is TGCGCCAGCACCGAGGAGGGGAGTAGGAACTCACCCCTCCACTTT. Protein: CASTEEGSRNSPLHF.

The chain couples TRBV10-1 to TRBJ2-1; D remains unclear. Trimming cost V 0 bases and J 5 bases, with 8 bases left between them. This CDR3 has 14 residues. Germline V gene lookup returns CDR1 WNHNN and CDR2 SYGVQD (reference sequence). The CDR3 nucleotides are TGCGCCAGCAGTGAGTCGCGAGGTGACAATGAGCAGTTCTTC. It yields the protein CASSESRGDNEQFF.

The chain is built from TRBV6-6 and TRBJ1-6; D is uncertain. The germline gives CDR1 MNHNY, CDR2 SVGAGI (reference sequence). This CDR3 spans 13 amino acids. V gave up 0 bases and J gave up 7 bases, with 4 bases separating them. CDR3 bases: TGTGCCAGCAGTTACTCCGTGAATTCACCCCTCCACTTT. Protein: CASSYSVNSPLHF.

The chain employs TRBV6-6 and TRBJ2-7, with a tentative D call TRBD2 (5 bases). Trimming took 5 bases from V and 5 from J, leaving 10 bases between them. The CDR3 contains 12 residues. Germline V gene data show CDR1 as MNHNY and CDR2 as SVGAGI (reference sequence). CDR3 residues: CASSPGRDEQYF. The CDR3 DNA sequence: TGTGCCAGCAGTCCGGGAAGGGACGAGCAGTACTTC.

The DNA for the CDR3 is TGTGCCAGCAGTGACACAGGGAATTATGGCTACACCTTC. Translated: CASSDTGNYGYTF. The chain employs TRBV2 and TRBJ1-2; tentatively, D is TRBD1 (6 bases). The CDR3 consists of 13 residues. Deletions cut 3 bases from V and 5 bases from J, with 10 bases between. The V gene's germline CDR1 is SNHLY and CDR2 FYNNEI.

J is TRBJ2-7 and V is TRBV5-4, with D perhaps matching TRBD2 (7 bases). Trimming removed 4 bases from V and 3 bases from J, with 14 bases in between. The CDR3 covers 14 residues. Germline-derived CDR1 and CDR2 are SGHNT and YYREEE (reference sequence). Here the CDR3 DNA reads TGTGCCAGCAGCGGGGGGCGGGGGAACTACGAGCAGTACTTC. Residues: CASSGGRGNYEQYF.

V is TRBV6-1 and J is TRBJ2-5; 8 positions agree with TRBD1. The J call may be in error: the DNA end matches TRBJ2-7 better. Germline CDR1 is MNHNS and CDR2 is SASEGT. The CDR3 sequence is 14 residues long. The CDR3 sequence: CASSLGQGSYEQYF. As DNA, the CDR3 is TGTGCCAGCAGTTTAGGACAGGGTTCATACGAGCAGTACTTC.

The V and J genes are TRBV4-1 and TRBJ1-2; perhaps TRBD1 as D (5 bases). The germline V and J ends were trimmed by 1 base and 8 bases, with 11 bases remaining between them. Looked up from germline, CDR1 is MGHRA and CDR2 is YSYEKL. This CDR3 is 13 amino acids long. DNA for the CDR3: TGCGCCAGCAGCCAAGTCGGGGGGGAGGGCTACACCTTC. This translates into CASSQVGGEGYTF.

The CDR3 protein is CASSPRGTGEAPGYTF. CDR3 DNA: TGCGCCAGCAGCCCCCGTGGGACAGGTGAGGCACCGGGCTACACCTTC. This chain uses TRBV4-3 with TRBJ1-2; TRBD1 agrees at 8 bases. Trimming took 4 bases from V and 8 from J; bases not matched to a gene: 15. The CDR3 contains 16 residues. Germline V gene lookup returns CDR1 LGHNA and CDR2 YSLEER.

J is TRBJ1-6 and V is TRBV6-5, with TRBD1 identical over 9 bases. Per germline, CDR1 MNHEY and CDR2 SVGAGI. The CDR3 spans 15 residues. Germline trimming cut 5 bases from V and 6 bases from J; bases unmatched to any gene: 5. The CDR3 protein is CASSPQGATNSPLHF. The CDR3 bases are TGTGCCAGCAGTCCACAGGGGGCGACTAATTCACCCCTCCACTTT.

The rearrangement uses TRBV4-1 and TRBJ2-3; possible D gene TRBD2, 6 bases. CDR1 and CDR2 from the germline V gene are MGHRA and YSYEKL. This CDR3 has 16 residues. Trimming removed 3 bases at V and 2 bases at J, with 15 bases between. DNA for the CDR3: TGCGCCAGCAGCCAGTTTGTCGGGGGAAACACAGATACGCAGTATTTT. Translated, it gives CASSQFVGGNTDTQYF.